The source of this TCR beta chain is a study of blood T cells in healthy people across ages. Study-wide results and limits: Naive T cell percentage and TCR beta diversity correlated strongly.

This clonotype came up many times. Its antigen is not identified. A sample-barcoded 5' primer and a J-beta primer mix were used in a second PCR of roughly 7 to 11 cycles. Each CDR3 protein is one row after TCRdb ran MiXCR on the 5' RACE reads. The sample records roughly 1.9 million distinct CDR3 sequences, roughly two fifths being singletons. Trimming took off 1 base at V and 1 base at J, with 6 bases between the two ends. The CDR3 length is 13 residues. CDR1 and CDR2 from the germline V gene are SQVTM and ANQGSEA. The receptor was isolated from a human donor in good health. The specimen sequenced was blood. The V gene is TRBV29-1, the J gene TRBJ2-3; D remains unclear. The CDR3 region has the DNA TGCAGCGTTGAAGTTACCGGCACAGATACGCAGTATTTT. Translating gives CSVEVTGTDTQYF.